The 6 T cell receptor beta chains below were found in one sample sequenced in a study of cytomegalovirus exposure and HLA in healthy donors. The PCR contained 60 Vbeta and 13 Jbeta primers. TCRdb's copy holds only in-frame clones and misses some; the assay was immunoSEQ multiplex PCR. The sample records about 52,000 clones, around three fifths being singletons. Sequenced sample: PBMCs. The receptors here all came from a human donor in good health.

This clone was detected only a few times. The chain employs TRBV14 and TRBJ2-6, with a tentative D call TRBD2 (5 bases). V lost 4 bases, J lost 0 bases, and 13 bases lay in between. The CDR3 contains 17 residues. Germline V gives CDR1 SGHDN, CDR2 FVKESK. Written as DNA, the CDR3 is TGTGCCAGCAGCCGGGCCGGAGGAGGCTCTGGGGCCAACGTCCTGACTTTC. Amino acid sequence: CASSRAGGGSGANVLTF.

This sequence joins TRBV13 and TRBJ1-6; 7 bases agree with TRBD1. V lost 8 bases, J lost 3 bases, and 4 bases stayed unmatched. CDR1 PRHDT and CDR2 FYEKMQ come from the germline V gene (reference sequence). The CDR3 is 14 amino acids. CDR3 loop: CASSQGIYNSPLHF. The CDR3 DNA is TGTGCCAGCTCACAGGGGATCTATAATTCACCCCTCCACTTT.

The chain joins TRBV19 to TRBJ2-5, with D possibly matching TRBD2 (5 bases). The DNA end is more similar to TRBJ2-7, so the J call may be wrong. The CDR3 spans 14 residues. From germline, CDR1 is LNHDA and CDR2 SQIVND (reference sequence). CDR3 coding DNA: TGTGCCAGTAGTGAAGGGAGAAGCTCCTACGAGCAGTACTTC. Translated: CASSEGRSSYEQYF.

The DNA for the CDR3 is TGTGCCAGCAGCAACCCCGGGACAGGGATAGGGGAGACCCAGTACTTC. Translated: CASSNPGTGIGETQYF. The genes are TRBV7-8 and TRBJ2-5; 9 nucleotides match TRBD1. V lost 5 bases, J lost 5 bases, and 12 bases stayed unmatched. The CDR3 sequence is 16 residues long. CDR1 and CDR2 from the germline V gene are SGHVS and FQNEAQ.

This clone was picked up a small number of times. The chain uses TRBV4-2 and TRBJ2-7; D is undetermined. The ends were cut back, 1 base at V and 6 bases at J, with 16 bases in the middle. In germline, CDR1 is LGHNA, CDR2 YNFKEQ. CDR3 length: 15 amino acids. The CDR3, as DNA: TGTGCCAGCAGCCAAGCGGTATCTAGTCGAGGCGAGCAGTACTTC. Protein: CASSQAVSSRGEQYF.

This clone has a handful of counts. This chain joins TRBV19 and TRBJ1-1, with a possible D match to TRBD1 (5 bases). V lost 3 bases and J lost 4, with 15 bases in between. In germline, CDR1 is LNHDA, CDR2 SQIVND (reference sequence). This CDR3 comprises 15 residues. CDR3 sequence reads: CASSMSGGTGTEAFF. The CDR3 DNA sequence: TGTGCCAGTAGTATGTCCGGGGGAACGGGCACTGAAGCTTTCTTT.